The rows below give T cell receptor beta chains drawn from one sample of a study of T-cell reconstitution after alpha-beta-depleted transplantation in children. TCRdb used MiXCR to reprocess the PCR reads, holding one entry per CDR3 protein. The sample consists of some 530,000 distinct CDR3 sequences, around 13% of them appearing once. The source material was PBMCs from the stem cell graft donor, sampled from the stem cell graft. These receptors all come from a human donor who donated a stem cell graft to a child with combined immunodeficiency. CDR3s leave out the opening cysteine and the closing phenylalanine or tryptophan. Each record gives: V gene, J gene, CDR3 protein.

TRBV27	TRBJ1-2	ASSSTWTGRGGYT
TRBV9	TRBJ2-1	ASSTGLAGLYEQF
TRBV7-9	TRBJ2-2	ASSSTGTGATGELF
TRBV12-3/TRBV12-4	TRBJ1-2	ASRRMGTPNYGYT
TRBV20-1	TRBJ2-1	SARGLAGGWMFGNEQF
TRBV27	TRBJ2-1	ASSTRQQGALSNEQF
TRBV29-1	TRBJ1-1	SVSNELVTEAF
TRBV7-9	TRBJ2-7	ASTGGPGSPYEQY
TRBV30	TRBJ2-2	AYDSSGELF
TRBV9	TRBJ2-7	ASSAKGLAYEQY
TRBV10-3	TRBJ1-3	ATRTDSSGNTIY
TRBV6-5	TRBJ2-7	ASSSTGEGPLGDEQY
TRBV7-2	TRBJ1-4	ASSKGQGDEKLF
TRBV7-8	TRBJ2-7	ASSQGGTAYEQY
TRBV5-1	TRBJ2-3	ASSWGSAADTQY
TRBV4-2	TRBJ2-1	ASSQGGLGDYNEQF
TRBV12-3/TRBV12-4	TRBJ2-5	ASTETGAGSETQY
TRBV7-2	TRBJ2-7	ASSLAGLSSYEQY
TRBV5-1	TRBJ2-3	ASSRSGDSTDTQY
TRBV4-3	TRBJ1-6	ASSQFSKGQSPLH
TRBV10-2	TRBJ1-6	ASSEWIGRGFSPLH
TRBV4-3	TRBJ2-1	ASSQDPWENEQF
TRBV6-5	TRBJ1-2	ASSYSAVSDGYT
TRBV6-1	TRBJ2-5	ASRPPTGQQETQY
TRBV25-1	TRBJ1-3	ASSGNLGGSGNTIY
TRBV12-3/TRBV12-4	TRBJ2-5	ASSLMGRETQY
TRBV7-2	TRBJ2-1	ASSFSGYSYNEQF
TRBV18	TRBJ1-6	ASSPEGVRSSPLH
TRBV29-1	TRBJ2-1	SVEDGFGLTEQF
TRBV20-1	TRBJ2-2	SARRAGALSSGELF
TRBV5-5	TRBJ2-7	ASRRDDLSYEQY